The clone carrying this TCR beta chain was observed a handful of times. Together with a sample-barcoded 5' primer, a J-beta primer mix was included in a second PCR lasting about 6 to 11 cycles. TCRdb reprocessed the 5' RACE reads with MiXCR, giving one entry per CDR3 protein. The sample yields more than 1,400,000 distinct CDR3 sequences, 42% seen once. This entry comes from a study of blood T cells in healthy people across ages. The CDR3 has 13 amino acids. The germline gives CDR1 SNHLY, CDR2 FYNNEI. Trimming stripped 10 bases from V and 0 bases from J, with 10 bases between. Material for sequencing was blood. The chain joins TRBV2 to TRBJ2-1; D gene uncertain. This clonotype originated in a woman aged 18-30 years in good health. CDR3 sequence (DNA): TGTGCCACCCAACTATACTCCTACAATGAGCAGTTCTTC. It yields the protein CATQLYSYNEQFF.